This T cell receptor beta chain was identified during a study of cytomegalovirus exposure and HLA in healthy donors. Study-wide background: The 90 to 150 validation repertoires matched the 666 first-cohort repertoires in platform, a later analysis reported.

Study findings and constraints: Through in vitro validation, three CMV-associated chains were shown to be specific for CMV antigens. The majority of TCR sequences were rare, yet some public TCRs appeared in many donors.

Data came from immunoSEQ multiplex PCR; TCRdb stores just in-frame clones and leaves some out. The sample holds tens of thousands of clones, 80% to 95% seen once. This CDR3 has 12 amino acids. Germline CDR1 is SGHKS and CDR2 is YYEKEE (reference sequence). Trimming removed 0 bases at V and 6 bases at J, with 7 bases between. Note on this clone: As yet, its antigen is unknown.

The specimen sequenced was PBMCs. The clonotype was recovered from a man between 18 and 35 years old in good health and CMV-seropositive. The chain combines TRBV5-5 with TRBJ2-7; no firm D call. The CDR3 DNA is TGTGCCAGCAGCTTGGTAGTCGGCGAGCAGTACTTC. It yields the protein CASSLVVGEQYF.